This T cell receptor beta chain was profiled in a study of blood T cell repertoires in COVID-19. About the study: COVID-19 samples, acute and convalescent, were from the United States, Italy and Spain. Sources were T cells, B-cell-depleted T cells, or PBMCs; the material itself was cDNA or gDNA.

This CDR3 region has 14 residues. The V segment lost 3 bases and the J segment 6 bases; nucleotides outside the gene matches: 2. The germline CDR1 and CDR2 sequences are LGHDT and YNNKEL (reference sequence). Per the original methods: Estimates of nucleated cell counts were drawn from the amplification of reference gene primers. The data were produced by immunoSEQ multiplex PCR, yet TCRdb's version contains in-frame clones alone and is incomplete. V, J and clone size were drawn from that table, and D and trimming were deduced from the DNA. The table has 110,000 or so clones, roughly 84% seen once; the top ten hold about 3.4%.

This clonotype was sampled from a man between 35 and 55 years old with acute or convalescent COVID-19. Material for sequencing was peripheral blood. The chain has TRBV3-1 (or the pseudogene TRBV3-2) and TRBJ2-2, with 9 positions matching TRBD1. This chain's CDR3 is CASSQGQGAGELFF. The CDR3 DNA is TGTGCCAGCAGCCAGGGACAGGGCGCCGGGGAGCTGTTTTTT.